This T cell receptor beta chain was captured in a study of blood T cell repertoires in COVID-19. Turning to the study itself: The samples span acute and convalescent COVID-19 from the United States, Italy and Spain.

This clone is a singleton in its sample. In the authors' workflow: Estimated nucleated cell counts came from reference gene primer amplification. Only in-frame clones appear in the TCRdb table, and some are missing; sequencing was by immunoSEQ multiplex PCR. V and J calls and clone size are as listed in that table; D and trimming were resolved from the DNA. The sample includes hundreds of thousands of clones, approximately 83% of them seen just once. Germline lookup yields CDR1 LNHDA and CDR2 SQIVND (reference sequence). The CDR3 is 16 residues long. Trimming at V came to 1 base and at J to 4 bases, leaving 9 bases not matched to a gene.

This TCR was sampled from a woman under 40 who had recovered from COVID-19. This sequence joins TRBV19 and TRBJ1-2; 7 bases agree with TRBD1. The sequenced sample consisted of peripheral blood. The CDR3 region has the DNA TGTGCCAGTAGTATAGGGACGAGGGGGCGCGGCTATGGCTACACCTTC. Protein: CASSIGTRGRGYGYTF.